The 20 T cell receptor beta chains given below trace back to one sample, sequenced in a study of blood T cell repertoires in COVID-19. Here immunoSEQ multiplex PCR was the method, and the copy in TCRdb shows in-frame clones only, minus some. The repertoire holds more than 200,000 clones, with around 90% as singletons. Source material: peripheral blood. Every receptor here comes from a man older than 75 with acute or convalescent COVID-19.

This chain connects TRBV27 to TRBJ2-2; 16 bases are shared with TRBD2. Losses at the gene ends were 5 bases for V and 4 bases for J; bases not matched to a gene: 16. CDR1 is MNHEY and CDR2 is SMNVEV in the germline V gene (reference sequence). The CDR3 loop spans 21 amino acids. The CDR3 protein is CASSQVPPGLAGGRGTGELFF. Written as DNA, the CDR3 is TGTGCCAGCAGTCAAGTTCCTCCGGGACTAGCGGGAGGGCGGGGCACCGGGGAGCTGTTTTTT.

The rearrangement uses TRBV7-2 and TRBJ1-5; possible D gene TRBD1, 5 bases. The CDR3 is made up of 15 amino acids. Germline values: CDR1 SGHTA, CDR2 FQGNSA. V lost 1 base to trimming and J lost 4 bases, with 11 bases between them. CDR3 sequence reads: CASSLEAGKNQPQHF. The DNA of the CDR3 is TGTGCCAGCAGCTTAGAGGCAGGGAAGAATCAGCCCCAGCATTTT.

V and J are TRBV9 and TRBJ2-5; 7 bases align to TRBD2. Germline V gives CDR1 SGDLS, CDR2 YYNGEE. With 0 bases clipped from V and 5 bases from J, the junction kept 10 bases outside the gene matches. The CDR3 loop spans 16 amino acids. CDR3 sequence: CASSVVLSGGDETQYF. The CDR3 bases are TGTGCCAGCAGCGTAGTGTTATCGGGAGGAGATGAGACCCAGTACTTC.

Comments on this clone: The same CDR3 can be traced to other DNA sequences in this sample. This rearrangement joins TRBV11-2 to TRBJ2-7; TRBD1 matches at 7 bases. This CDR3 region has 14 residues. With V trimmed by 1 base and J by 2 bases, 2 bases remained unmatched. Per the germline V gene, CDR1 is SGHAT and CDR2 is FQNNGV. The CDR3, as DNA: TGTGCCAGCAGCTTAGGTCAGGGGGCCTACGAGCAGTACTTC. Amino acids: CASSLGQGAYEQYF.

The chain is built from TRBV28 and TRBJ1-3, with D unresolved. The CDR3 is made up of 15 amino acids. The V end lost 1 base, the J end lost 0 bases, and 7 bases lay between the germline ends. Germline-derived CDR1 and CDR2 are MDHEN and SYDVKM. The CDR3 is CASSLYRGSGNTIYF. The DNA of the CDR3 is TGTGCCAGCAGTTTATACCGGGGCTCTGGAAACACCATATATTTT.

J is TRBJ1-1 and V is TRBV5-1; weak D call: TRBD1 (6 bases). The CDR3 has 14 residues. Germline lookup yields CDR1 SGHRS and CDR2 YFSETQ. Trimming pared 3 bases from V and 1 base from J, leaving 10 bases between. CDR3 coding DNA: TGCGCCAGCAGCTCGGACAGCCGGAACACTGAAGCTTTCTTT. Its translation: CASSSDSRNTEAFF.

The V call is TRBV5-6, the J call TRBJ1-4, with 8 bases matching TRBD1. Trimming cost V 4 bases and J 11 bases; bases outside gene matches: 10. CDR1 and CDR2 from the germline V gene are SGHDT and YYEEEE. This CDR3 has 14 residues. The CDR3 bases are TGTGCCAGCAGCATTCGACAGGGGCAAGACAAACTGTTTTTT. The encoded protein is CASSIRQGQDKLFF.

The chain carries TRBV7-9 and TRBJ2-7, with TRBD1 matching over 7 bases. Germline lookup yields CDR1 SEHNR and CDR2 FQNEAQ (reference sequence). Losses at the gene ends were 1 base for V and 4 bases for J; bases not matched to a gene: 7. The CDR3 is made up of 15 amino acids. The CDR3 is CASSLGAPTGYEQYF. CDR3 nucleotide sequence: TGTGCCAGCAGCTTAGGAGCCCCGACAGGGTACGAGCAGTACTTC.

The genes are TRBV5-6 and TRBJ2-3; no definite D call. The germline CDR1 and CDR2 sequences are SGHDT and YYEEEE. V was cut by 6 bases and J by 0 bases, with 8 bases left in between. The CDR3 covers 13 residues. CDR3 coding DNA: TGTGCCAGCAACTTACTTAGCACAGATACGCAGTATTTT. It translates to CASNLLSTDTQYF.

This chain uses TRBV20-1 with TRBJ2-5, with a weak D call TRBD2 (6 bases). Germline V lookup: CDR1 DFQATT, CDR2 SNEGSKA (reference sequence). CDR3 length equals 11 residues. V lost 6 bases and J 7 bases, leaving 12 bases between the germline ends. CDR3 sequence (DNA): TGCAGTGCCGCGGGGATCGGGACCCAGTACTTC. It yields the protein CSAAGIGTQYF.

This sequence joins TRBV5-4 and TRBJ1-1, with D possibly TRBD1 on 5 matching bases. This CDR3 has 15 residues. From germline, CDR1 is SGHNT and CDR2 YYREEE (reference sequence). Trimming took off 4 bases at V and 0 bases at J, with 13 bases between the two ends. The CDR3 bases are TGTGCCAGCAGCCTACAGGAGGGATTGAACACTGAAGCTTTCTTT. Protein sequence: CASSLQEGLNTEAFF.

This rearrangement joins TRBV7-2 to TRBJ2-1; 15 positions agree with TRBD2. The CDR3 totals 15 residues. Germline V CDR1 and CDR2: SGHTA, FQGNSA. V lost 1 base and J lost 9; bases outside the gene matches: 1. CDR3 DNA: TGTGCCAGCAGCTTAGGGACTAGCGGGGGGGGTGAGCAGTTCTTC. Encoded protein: CASSLGTSGGGEQFF.

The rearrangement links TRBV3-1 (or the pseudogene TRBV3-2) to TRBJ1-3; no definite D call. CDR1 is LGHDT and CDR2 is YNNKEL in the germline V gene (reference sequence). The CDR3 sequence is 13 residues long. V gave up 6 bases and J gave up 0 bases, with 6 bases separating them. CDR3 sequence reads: CASRRASGNTIYF. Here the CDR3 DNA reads TGTGCCAGCAGAAGAGCCTCTGGAAACACCATATATTTT.

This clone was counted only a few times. The CDR3 region is CASSLPLSGGAGTQYF. The CDR3 DNA reads as TGTGCCAGCAGCCTCCCCCTTAGCGGGGGGGCGGGTACGCAGTATTTT. This chain joins TRBV28 and TRBJ2-3, with 11 bases lining up with TRBD2. The V segment lost 6 bases and the J segment 8 bases; nucleotides outside the gene matches: 13. From germline, CDR1 is MDHEN and CDR2 SYDVKM. The CDR3 is made up of 16 amino acids.

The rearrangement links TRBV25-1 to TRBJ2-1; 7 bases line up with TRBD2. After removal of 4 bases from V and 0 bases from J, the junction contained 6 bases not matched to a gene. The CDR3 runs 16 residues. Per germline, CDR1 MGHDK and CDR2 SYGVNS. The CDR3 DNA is TGTGCCAGCAGTGGACCGCTAGCGGCCTCCTACAATGAGCAGTTCTTC. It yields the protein CASSGPLAASYNEQFF.

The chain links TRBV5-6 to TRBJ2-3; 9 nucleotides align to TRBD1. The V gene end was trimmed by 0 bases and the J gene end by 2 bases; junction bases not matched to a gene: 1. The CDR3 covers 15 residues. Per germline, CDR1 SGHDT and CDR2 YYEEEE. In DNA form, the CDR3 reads TGTGCCAGCAGCTTGGGGACAGGGGTCACAGATACGCAGTATTTT. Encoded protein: CASSLGTGVTDTQYF. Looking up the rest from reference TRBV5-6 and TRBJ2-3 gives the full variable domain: DAGVTQSPTHLIKTRGQQVTLRCSPKSGHDTVSWYQQALGQGPQFIFQYYEEEERQRGNFPDRFSGHQFPNYSSELNVNALLLGDSALYLCASSLGTGVTDTQYFGPGTRLTVL.

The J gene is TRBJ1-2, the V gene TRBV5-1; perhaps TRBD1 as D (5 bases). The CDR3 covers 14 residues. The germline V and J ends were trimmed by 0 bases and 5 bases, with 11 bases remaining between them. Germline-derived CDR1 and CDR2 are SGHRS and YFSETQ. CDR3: CASSLGQYLYGYTF. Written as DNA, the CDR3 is TGCGCCAGCAGCTTGGGACAGTATCTATATGGCTACACCTTC.

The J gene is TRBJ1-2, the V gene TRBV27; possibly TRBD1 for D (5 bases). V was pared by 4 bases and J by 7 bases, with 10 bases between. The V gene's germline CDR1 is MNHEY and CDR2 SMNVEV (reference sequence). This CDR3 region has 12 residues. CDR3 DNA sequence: TGTGCCAGCAGTTACGCGGGGGTTGGCTACACCTTC. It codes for CASSYAGVGYTF.

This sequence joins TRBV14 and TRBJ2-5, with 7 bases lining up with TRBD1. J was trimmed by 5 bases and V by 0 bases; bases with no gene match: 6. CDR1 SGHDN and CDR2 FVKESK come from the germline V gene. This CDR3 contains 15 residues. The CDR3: CASSQDRGWIETQYF. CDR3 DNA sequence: TGTGCCAGCAGCCAAGACAGGGGGTGGATTGAGACCCAGTACTTC. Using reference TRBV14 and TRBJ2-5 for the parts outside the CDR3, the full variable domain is EAGVTQFPSHSVIEKGQTVTLRCDPISGHDNLYWYRRVMGKEIKFLLHFVKESKQDESGMPNNRFLAERTGGTYSTLKVQPAELEDSGVYFCASSQDRGWIETQYFGPGTRLLVL.

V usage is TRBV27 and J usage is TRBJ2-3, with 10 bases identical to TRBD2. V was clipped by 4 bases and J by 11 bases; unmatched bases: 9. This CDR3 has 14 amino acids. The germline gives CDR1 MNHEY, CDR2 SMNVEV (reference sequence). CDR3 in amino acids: CASSWSSGGFGQYF. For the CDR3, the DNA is TGTGCCAGCAGTTGGTCTAGCGGGGGTTTCGGGCAGTATTTT.